The clone carrying this TCR beta chain showed up just a few times. The antigen remains unidentified. The CDR3 is 15 amino acids. V was shortened by 7 bases and J by 1 base, with 16 bases between the two germline ends. From germline, CDR1 is SGHTA and CDR2 FQGNSA. This sample was included in a study of multiple sclerosis patients with progressive multifocal leukoencephalopathy. This was a survey-level run. This table comes from immunoSEQ multiplex PCR, and its TCRdb copy is limited to in-frame clones, with some not included. The table includes 30,000 or so clones, approximately 89% detected once. Findings and caveats of the study: The findings' link to JC virus versus immunocompromise remained uncertain.

Specified time point: before natalizumab initiation. The origin of this receptor is a human donor with multiple sclerosis. Sequencing was performed on PBMCs. The chain uses TRBV7-2 and TRBJ1-2; D is perhaps TRBD1 (5 bases). This CDR3 is CASTSQGGRNYGYTF. In DNA, the CDR3 is TGTGCCAGCACCTCCCAGGGCGGACGTAACTATGGCTACACCTTC.